The 22 T cell receptor beta chains presented below share a single source sample, sequenced in a study of T cell repertoires in cytomegalovirus infection. One entry per CDR3 protein, called by TCRdb with MiXCR from the reads. The data hold around 330,000 distinct CDR3 sequences, with 15% to 20% observed a single time. The material sequenced was PBMCs. The receptors come from a human donor in good health (CMV status not recorded). Some clones in this sample may be carry-over from other donors' samples.

As to this clonotype: A read error may explain this, as a much larger clone is one base away. V usage is TRBV7-8 and J usage is TRBJ2-4; 7 bases map to TRBD2. Trimming at V came to 1 base and at J to 8 bases, leaving 8 bases not matched to a gene. This CDR3 region has 15 residues. The germline V gene encodes CDR1 SGHVS and CDR2 FQNEAQ. CDR3 coding DNA: TGTGCCAGCAGCTTAGGGGGACTAAATCCCCACATTCAGTACTTC. It specifies CASSLGGLNPHIQYF.

This clonotype has a handful of counts. This chain uses TRBV20-1 with TRBJ1-2; weak D call: TRBD1 (5 bases). Germline lookup yields CDR1 DFQATT and CDR2 SNEGSKA (reference sequence). The CDR3 consists of 12 residues. Trimming shortened V by 2 bases and J by 8 bases, and 12 bases separated the two germline ends. The CDR3 loop reads CSARLPGGGYTF. The CDR3 DNA sequence: TGCAGTGCTAGACTCCCCGGGGGAGGCTACACCTTC.

This clonotype appeared a few times. This chain connects TRBV12-3 or TRBV12-4 to TRBJ1-1; D is unresolved. The CDR3 sequence is 15 residues long. The V gene lost 6 bases and the J gene lost 3 bases, with 17 bases spanning the gap. The CDR3 DNA reads as TGTGCCAGCAGCCCCGGTGGTAGGGTGGACACTGAAGCTTTCTTT. It is translated as CASSPGGRVDTEAFF.

The V gene is TRBV6-1, the J gene TRBJ2-3; TRBD2 agrees at 11 bases. The CDR3 length is 17 residues. Germline V lookup: CDR1 MNHNS, CDR2 SASEGT. The ends lost 11 bases at V and 3 bases at J; junction bases unmatched: 16. CDR3 sequence reads: CAATRLAGGYGTDTQYF. CDR3 nucleotides: TGTGCCGCAACACGGCTAGCGGGGGGCTACGGTACAGATACGCAGTATTTT.

This rearrangement joins TRBV4-2 to TRBJ2-2, with D unresolved. V was trimmed by 3 bases and J by 2 bases, leaving 13 bases between them. This CDR3 is 16 amino acids long. CDR1 LGHNA and CDR2 YNFKEQ come from the germline V gene. CDR3 nucleotides: TGTGCCAGCAGCCAGATAGGCGGCAGCAACACCGGGGAGCTGTTTTTT. Translated: CASSQIGGSNTGELFF.

This clonotype was counted only a few times. The chain uses TRBV20-1 and TRBJ1-5, with D possibly matching TRBD1 (5 bases). The ends were cut back, 0 bases at V and 2 bases at J, with 17 bases in the middle. Germline CDR1 DFQATT, CDR2 SNEGSKA (reference sequence). This CDR3 is 17 amino acids long. CDR3 amino acids: CSARDRIGAWRNQPQHF. The CDR3 nucleotides read TGCAGTGCTAGAGATCGAATCGGGGCCTGGCGCAATCAGCCCCAGCATTTT.

This clonotype was observed at least ten times. For the CDR3, the DNA is TGTGCCAGCAGTCAGGGGGCGCGGGTGGAGACCCAGTACTTC. Protein: CASSQGARVETQYF. The chain carries TRBV12-3 or TRBV12-4 and TRBJ2-5, with 8 bases aligning to TRBD1. This CDR3 contains 14 residues. V dropped 5 bases and J dropped 5; count of bases not matched to a gene: 7.

The gene calls are TRBV15 and TRBJ1-5; tentatively, D is TRBD1 (5 bases). Germline V CDR1 and CDR2: LNHNV, YYDKDF (reference sequence). V was shortened by 2 bases and J by 0 bases, with 11 bases between the two germline ends. The CDR3 sequence is 16 residues long. The CDR3 region has the DNA TGTGCCACCAGCAGACGGGGGAGGGCTAGCAATCAGCCCCAGCATTTT. Translated: CATSRRGRASNQPQHF.

This chain joins TRBV20-1 and TRBJ2-3; TRBD1 agrees at 7 bases. The CDR3 has 15 residues. V was clipped by 4 bases and J by 2 bases; unmatched bases: 9. CDR1 DFQATT and CDR2 SNEGSKA come from the germline V gene (reference sequence). Written as DNA, the CDR3 is TGCAGTGCTATAAAGACAGGGTCTGACACAGATACGCAGTATTTT. Protein product: CSAIKTGSDTDTQYF.

The chain couples TRBV20-1 to TRBJ1-3; 10 bases are shared with TRBD1. This CDR3 has 13 residues. Trimming at V came to 4 bases and at J to 7 bases, leaving 4 bases not matched to a gene. The germline V gene has CDR1 DFQATT and CDR2 SNEGSKA (reference sequence). The CDR3 loop reads CSATTGGENTIYF. CDR3 DNA sequence: TGCAGTGCTACGACAGGGGGCGAGAACACCATATATTTT.

J is TRBJ1-1 and V is TRBV3-1; the match to TRBD1 covers 7 bases. V shed 5 bases and J 3 bases; nucleotides not matched to a gene: 12. The CDR3 is 16 amino acids. In germline, CDR1 is LGHDT, CDR2 YNNKEL (reference sequence). The CDR3 DNA sequence: TGTGCCAGCAGCTCTCCCCGACAGGGCCGGGACACTGAAGCTTTCTTT. Translation: CASSSPRQGRDTEAFF.

This clonotype occurred a few times. The chain employs TRBV4-1 and TRBJ1-3; D is perhaps TRBD1 (5 bases). V lost 0 bases to trimming and J lost 4 bases, with 13 bases between them. Germline CDR1 is MGHRA and CDR2 is YSYEKL. The CDR3 extends over 16 amino acids. This CDR3 reads CASSQEGPGTGNTIYF. DNA of the CDR3: TGCGCCAGCAGCCAAGAAGGCCCGGGGACGGGAAACACCATATATTTT.

V usage is TRBV7-9 and J usage is TRBJ2-2; D unclear. In germline, CDR1 is SEHNR, CDR2 FQNEAQ (reference sequence). Trimming took off 2 bases at V and 7 bases at J, with 8 bases between the two ends. CDR3 length: 13 residues. This CDR3 is CASSLLSFGELFF. In DNA form, the CDR3 reads TGTGCCAGCAGCTTATTGAGCTTCGGGGAGCTGTTTTTT.

The chain combines TRBV18 with TRBJ1-5; D uncertain. Per germline, CDR1 KGHSH and CDR2 LQKENI. The V end was cut by 1 base, the J end by 2 bases, with 6 bases between. This CDR3 is 14 amino acids long. This CDR3 is CASSPQKGNQPQHF. The DNA for the CDR3 is TGTGCCAGCTCACCACAAAAGGGCAATCAGCCCCAGCATTTT.

The chain carries TRBV2 and TRBJ2-7, with D possibly TRBD1 on 5 matching bases. V dropped 6 bases and J dropped 3 bases, with 15 bases sitting between them. Germline CDR1 and CDR2: SNHLY and FYNNEI. The CDR3 is made up of 14 amino acids. CDR3: CASRNRYTDYEQYF. The CDR3 DNA reads TGTGCCAGCAGGAACAGGTATACGGACTACGAGCAGTACTTC.

V is TRBV10-3 and J is TRBJ2-7, with TRBD1 matching over 10 bases. The CDR3 is 15 amino acids. Trimming took 7 bases from V and 5 from J; bases not matched to a gene: 11. Germline V gene lookup returns CDR1 ENHRY and CDR2 SYGVKD. DNA of the CDR3: TGTGCCATCACCCCCAGGACAGGGGGGAATGACGAGCAGTACTTC. Amino acids: CAITPRTGGNDEQYF.

The CDR3 protein is CASSPVSGTGPYEQYF. CDR3 DNA: TGTGCCAGCTCACCGGTATCCGGGACAGGGCCCTACGAGCAGTACTTC. The gene calls are TRBV18 and TRBJ2-7; 9 positions match TRBD1. Looked up from germline, CDR1 is KGHSH and CDR2 is LQKENI. CDR3 length: 16 residues. V was clipped by 3 bases and J by 2 bases; unmatched bases: 8.

The CDR3 DNA reads as TGTGCCACCAGCGACAGTTCCCAAGAGACCCAGTACTTC. Protein product: CATSDSSQETQYF. This rearrangement joins TRBV24-1 to TRBJ2-5; D is possibly TRBD1 (5 bases). Looked up from germline, CDR1 is KGHDR and CDR2 is SFDVKD. CDR3 length: 13 amino acids. Trimming shortened V by 7 bases and J by 1 base, and 9 bases separated the two germline ends.

Ten or more counts support this clonotype. The chain links TRBV18 to TRBJ2-7, with D possibly being TRBD1 (6 bases). Trimming pared 2 bases from V and 2 bases from J, leaving 16 bases between. The CDR3 spans 16 residues. CDR1 is KGHSH and CDR2 is LQKENI in the germline V gene. The CDR3 sequence: CASSPFDRLSPYEQYF. CDR3 nucleotides: TGTGCCAGCTCACCATTCGACAGGCTCAGCCCCTACGAGCAGTACTTC.

This clonotype appeared many times. The chain carries TRBV7-2 and TRBJ2-6; D perhaps matches TRBD1 (6 bases). This CDR3 contains 18 residues. Germline CDR1 is SGHTA and CDR2 is FQGNSA. The V gene lost 4 bases and the J gene lost 0 bases, with 16 bases spanning the gap. DNA for the CDR3: TGTGCCAGCAGCTCTCAGGGGACCCCTAGCTCTGGGGCCAACGTCCTGACTTTC. Translated: CASSSQGTPSSGANVLTF.

The rearrangement links TRBV20-1 to TRBJ2-7; possible D gene TRBD2, 5 bases. The CDR3 totals 13 residues. V was clipped by 6 bases and J by 0 bases, with 12 bases between them. Germline V gene data show CDR1 as DFQATT and CDR2 as SNEGSKA (reference sequence). This CDR3 is CSAPGTNSYEQYF. Here the CDR3 DNA reads TGCAGTGCGCCGGGAACCAACTCCTACGAGCAGTACTTC.

The genes are TRBV19 and TRBJ1-5; 9 positions agree with TRBD1. The V segment lost 3 bases and the J segment 6 bases; nucleotides outside the gene matches: 6. CDR3 length equals 15 residues. Germline CDR1 LNHDA, CDR2 SQIVND (reference sequence). CDR3: CASSIYRGRSQPQHF. The CDR3 nucleotides are TGTGCCAGTAGTATTTACAGGGGGCGAAGTCAGCCCCAGCATTTT.